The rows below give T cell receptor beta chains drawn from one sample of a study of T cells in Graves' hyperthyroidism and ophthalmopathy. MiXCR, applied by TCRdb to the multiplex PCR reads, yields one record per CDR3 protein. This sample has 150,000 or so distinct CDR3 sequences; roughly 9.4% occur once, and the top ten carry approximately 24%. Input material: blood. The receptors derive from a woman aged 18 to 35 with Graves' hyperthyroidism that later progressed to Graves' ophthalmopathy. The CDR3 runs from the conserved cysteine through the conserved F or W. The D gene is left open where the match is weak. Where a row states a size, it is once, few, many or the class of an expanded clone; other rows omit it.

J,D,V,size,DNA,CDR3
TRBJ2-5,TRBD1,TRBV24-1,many,TGTGCCACCAGTGACAAGGACAGGGGACAAGAGACCCAGTACTTC,CATSDKDRGQETQYF
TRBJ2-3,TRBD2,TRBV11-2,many,TGTGCCAGCAGCTTCTATTGGACTAGTCAGGATACGCAGTATTTT,CASSFYWTSQDTQYF
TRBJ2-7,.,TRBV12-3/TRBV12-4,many,TGTGCCAGCAGTTCTACTAGAGGCGAGCAGTACTTC,CASSSTRGEQYF
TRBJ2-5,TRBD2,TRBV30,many,TGTGCCTGGAGTATCCTCGGGACTAGCGTAAAGACCCAGTACTTC,CAWSILGTSVKTQYF
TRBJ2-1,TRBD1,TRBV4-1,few,TGCGCCAGCAGCCATGGGACAGAATACGAGCAGTTCTTC,CASSHGTEYEQFF
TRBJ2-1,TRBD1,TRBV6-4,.,TGTGCCAGCAGTGAAAACGGCAGGGGGCTTTCAGCTGAGCAGTTCTTC,CASSENGRGLSAEQFF
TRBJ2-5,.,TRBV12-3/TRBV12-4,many,TGTGCCAGCAGCAACCAAGAGACCCAGTACTTC,CASSNQETQYF
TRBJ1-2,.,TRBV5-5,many,TGTGCCAGCAGCTTGGGACAGCTTTATGGCTACACCTTC,CASSLGQLYGYTF
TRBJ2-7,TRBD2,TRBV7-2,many,TGTGCCAGCAGCCTCCTAACTAGCGGGGCTAGCGAGCAGTACTTC,CASSLLTSGASEQYF
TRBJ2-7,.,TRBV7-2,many,TGTGCCAGCAGCTTAGCGATTTGGGACTCGCTCTACGAGCAGTACTTC,CASSLAIWDSLYEQYF
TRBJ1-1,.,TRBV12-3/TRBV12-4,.,TGTGCCAGCGGCGTGGGGGCGATCACTGAAGCTTTCTTT,CASGVGAITEAFF
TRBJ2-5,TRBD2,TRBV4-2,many,TGTGCCAGCAGTAGCGGGAATCAAGAGACCCAGTACTTC,CASSSGNQETQYF
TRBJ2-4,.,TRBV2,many,TGTGCCAGCAGTGTTGGCAGGTATATTCAGTACTTC,CASSVGRYIQYF
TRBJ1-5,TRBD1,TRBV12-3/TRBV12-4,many,TGTGCCAGCAGCGGGACAGGGGGTATGGGACAGCCCCAGCATTTT,CASSGTGGMGQPQHF
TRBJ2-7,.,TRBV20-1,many,TGCAGTGCTAGTGGAGGCGGCTCATCCACCTACGAGCAGTACTTC,CSASGGGSSTYEQYF
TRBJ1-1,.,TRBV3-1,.,TGTGCCAGCAGCCAAACAGGGTTAAGGGGGTCTTTGAACACTGAAGCTTTCTTT,CASSQTGLRGSLNTEAFF
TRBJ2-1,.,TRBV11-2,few,TGTGCCAGCAGCCCCACCGGGACTGACAATGAGCAGTTCTTC,CASSPTGTDNEQFF
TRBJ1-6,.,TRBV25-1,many,TGTGCCAGCAGTGATTCTAAATTGCGGGGCCTGGATTCACCCCTCCACTTT,CASSDSKLRGLDSPLHF
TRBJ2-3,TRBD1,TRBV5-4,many,TGTGCCAGCAGCTCGGGACAGGAGGGCACAGATACGCAGTATTTT,CASSSGQEGTDTQYF
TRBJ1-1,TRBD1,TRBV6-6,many,TGTGCCAGCAGTTACAATGGACAGGGGACTTCTGAAGCTTTCTTT,CASSYNGQGTSEAFF
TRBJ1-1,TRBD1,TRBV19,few,TGTGCCAGTAGAACCCCGGACAGGGGAAATGAAGCTTTCTTT,CASRTPDRGNEAFF
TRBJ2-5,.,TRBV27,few,TGTGCCAGCAGGGGGATGGAGATGGGCCAAGAGACCCAGTACTTC,CASRGMEMGQETQYF
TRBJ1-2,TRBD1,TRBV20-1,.,TGCAGTGCTCCGGATCCCGGGACAGGGGGCTATGGCTACACCTTC,CSAPDPGTGGYGYTF
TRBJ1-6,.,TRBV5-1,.,TGCGCCAGCAGCTTGGAGGTGGGTGATAATTCACCCCTCCACTTT,CASSLEVGDNSPLHF
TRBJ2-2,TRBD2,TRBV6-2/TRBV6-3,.,TGTGCCAGCAGCCCAAGCGGGACTCTCCTCTACACCGGGGAGCTGTTTTTT,CASSPSGTLLYTGELFF
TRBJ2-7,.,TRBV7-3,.,TGTGCCAGCAGCCAAATGCCACGCCCCCCCTACGAGCAGTACTTC,CASSQMPRPPYEQYF